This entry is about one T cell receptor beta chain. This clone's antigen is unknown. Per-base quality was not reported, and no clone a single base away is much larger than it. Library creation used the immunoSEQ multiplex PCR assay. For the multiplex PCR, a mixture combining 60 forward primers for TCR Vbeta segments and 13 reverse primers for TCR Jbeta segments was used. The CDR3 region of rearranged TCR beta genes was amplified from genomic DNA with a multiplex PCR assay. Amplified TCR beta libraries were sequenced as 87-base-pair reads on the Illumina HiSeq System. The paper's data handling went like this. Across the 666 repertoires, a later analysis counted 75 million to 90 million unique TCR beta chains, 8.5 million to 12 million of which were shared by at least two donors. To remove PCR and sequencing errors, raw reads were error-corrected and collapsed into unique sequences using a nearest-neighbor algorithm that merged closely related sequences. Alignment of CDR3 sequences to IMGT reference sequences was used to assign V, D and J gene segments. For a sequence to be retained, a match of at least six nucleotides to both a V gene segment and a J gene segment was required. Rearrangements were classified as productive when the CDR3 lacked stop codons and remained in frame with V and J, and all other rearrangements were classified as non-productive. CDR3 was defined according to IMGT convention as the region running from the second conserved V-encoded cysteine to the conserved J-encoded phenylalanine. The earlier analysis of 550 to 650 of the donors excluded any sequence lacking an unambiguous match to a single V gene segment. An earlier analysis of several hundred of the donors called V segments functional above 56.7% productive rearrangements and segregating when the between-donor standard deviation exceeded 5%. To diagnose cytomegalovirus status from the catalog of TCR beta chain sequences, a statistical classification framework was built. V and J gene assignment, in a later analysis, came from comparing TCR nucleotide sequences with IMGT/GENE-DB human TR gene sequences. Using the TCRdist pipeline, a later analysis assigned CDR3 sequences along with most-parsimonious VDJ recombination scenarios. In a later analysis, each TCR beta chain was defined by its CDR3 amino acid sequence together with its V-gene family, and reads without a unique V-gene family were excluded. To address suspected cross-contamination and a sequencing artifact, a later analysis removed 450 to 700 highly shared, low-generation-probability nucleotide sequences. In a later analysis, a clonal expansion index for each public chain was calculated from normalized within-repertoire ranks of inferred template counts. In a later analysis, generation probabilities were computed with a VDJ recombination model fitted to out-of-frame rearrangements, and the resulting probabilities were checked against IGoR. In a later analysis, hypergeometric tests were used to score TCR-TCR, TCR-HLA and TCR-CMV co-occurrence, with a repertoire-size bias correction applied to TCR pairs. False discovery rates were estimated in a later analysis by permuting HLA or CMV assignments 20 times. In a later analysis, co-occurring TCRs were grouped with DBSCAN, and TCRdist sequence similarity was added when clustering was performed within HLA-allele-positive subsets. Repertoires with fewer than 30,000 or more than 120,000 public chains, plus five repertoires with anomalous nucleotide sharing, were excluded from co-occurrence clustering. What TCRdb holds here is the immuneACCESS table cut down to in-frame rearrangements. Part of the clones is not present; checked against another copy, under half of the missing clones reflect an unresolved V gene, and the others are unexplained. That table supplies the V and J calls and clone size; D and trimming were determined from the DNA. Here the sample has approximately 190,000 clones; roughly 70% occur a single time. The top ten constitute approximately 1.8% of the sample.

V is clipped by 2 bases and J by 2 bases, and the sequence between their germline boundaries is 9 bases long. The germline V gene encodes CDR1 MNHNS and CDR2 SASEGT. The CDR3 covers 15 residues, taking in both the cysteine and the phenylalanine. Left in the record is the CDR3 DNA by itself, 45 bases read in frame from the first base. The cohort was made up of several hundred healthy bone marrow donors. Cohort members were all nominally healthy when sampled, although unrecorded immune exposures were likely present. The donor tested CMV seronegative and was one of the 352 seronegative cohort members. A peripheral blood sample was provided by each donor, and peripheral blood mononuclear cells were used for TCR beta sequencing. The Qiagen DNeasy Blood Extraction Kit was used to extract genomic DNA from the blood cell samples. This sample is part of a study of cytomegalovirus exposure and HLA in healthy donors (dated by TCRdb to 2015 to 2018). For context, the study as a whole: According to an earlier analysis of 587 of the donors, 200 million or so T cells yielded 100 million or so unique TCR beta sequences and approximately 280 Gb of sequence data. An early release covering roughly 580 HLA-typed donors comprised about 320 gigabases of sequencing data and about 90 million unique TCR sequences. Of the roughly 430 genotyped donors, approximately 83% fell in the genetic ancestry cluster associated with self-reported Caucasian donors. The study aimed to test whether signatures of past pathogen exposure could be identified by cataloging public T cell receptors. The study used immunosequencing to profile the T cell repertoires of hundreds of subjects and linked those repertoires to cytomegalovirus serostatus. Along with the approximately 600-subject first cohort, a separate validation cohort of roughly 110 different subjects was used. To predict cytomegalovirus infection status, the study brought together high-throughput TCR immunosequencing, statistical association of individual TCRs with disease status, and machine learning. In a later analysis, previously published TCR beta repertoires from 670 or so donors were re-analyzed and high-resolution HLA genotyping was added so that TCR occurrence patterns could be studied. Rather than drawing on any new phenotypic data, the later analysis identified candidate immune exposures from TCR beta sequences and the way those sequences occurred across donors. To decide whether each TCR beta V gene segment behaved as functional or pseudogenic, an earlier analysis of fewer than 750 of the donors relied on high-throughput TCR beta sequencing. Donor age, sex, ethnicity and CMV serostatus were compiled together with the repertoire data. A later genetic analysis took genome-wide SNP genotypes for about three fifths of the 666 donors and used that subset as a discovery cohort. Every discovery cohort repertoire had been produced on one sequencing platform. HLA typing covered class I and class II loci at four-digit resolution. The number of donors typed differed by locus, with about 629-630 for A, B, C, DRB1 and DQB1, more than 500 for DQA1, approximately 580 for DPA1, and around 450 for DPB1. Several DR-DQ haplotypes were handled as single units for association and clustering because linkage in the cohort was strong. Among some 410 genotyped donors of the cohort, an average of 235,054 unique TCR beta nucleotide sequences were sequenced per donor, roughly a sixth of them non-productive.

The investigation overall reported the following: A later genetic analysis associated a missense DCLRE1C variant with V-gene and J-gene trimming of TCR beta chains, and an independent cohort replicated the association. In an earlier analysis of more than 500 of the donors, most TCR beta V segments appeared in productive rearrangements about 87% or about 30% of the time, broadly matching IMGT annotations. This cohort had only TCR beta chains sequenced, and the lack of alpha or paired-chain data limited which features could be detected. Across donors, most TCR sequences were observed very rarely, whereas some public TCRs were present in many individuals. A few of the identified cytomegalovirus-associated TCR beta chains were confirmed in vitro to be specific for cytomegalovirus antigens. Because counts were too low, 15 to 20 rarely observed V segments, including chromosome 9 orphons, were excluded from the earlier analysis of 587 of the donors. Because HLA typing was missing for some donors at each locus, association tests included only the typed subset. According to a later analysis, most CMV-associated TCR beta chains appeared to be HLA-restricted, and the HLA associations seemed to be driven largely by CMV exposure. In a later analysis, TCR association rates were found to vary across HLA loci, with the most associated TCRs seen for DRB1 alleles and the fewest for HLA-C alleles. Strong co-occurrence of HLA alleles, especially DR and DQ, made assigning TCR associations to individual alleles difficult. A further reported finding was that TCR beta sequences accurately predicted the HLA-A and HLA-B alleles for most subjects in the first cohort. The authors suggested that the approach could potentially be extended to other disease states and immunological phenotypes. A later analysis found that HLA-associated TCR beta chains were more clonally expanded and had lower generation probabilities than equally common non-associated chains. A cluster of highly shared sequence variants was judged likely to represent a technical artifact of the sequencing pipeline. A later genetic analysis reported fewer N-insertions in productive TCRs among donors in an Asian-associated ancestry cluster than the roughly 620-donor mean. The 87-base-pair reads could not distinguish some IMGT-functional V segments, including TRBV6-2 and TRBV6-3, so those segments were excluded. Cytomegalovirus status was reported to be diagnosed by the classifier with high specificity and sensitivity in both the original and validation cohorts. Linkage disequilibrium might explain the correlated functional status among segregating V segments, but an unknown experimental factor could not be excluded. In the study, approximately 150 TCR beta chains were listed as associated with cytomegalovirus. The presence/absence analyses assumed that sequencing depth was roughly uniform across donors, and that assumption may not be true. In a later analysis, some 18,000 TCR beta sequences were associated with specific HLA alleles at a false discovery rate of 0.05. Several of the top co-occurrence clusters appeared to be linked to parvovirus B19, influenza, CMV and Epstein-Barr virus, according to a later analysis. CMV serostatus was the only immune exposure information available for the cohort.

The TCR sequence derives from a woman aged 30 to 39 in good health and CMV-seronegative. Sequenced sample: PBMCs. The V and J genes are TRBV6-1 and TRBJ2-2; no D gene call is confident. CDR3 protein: CASSEKPDNTGELFF. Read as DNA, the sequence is TGTGCCAGCAGTGAAAAGCCCGATAACACCGGGGAGCTGTTTTTT.